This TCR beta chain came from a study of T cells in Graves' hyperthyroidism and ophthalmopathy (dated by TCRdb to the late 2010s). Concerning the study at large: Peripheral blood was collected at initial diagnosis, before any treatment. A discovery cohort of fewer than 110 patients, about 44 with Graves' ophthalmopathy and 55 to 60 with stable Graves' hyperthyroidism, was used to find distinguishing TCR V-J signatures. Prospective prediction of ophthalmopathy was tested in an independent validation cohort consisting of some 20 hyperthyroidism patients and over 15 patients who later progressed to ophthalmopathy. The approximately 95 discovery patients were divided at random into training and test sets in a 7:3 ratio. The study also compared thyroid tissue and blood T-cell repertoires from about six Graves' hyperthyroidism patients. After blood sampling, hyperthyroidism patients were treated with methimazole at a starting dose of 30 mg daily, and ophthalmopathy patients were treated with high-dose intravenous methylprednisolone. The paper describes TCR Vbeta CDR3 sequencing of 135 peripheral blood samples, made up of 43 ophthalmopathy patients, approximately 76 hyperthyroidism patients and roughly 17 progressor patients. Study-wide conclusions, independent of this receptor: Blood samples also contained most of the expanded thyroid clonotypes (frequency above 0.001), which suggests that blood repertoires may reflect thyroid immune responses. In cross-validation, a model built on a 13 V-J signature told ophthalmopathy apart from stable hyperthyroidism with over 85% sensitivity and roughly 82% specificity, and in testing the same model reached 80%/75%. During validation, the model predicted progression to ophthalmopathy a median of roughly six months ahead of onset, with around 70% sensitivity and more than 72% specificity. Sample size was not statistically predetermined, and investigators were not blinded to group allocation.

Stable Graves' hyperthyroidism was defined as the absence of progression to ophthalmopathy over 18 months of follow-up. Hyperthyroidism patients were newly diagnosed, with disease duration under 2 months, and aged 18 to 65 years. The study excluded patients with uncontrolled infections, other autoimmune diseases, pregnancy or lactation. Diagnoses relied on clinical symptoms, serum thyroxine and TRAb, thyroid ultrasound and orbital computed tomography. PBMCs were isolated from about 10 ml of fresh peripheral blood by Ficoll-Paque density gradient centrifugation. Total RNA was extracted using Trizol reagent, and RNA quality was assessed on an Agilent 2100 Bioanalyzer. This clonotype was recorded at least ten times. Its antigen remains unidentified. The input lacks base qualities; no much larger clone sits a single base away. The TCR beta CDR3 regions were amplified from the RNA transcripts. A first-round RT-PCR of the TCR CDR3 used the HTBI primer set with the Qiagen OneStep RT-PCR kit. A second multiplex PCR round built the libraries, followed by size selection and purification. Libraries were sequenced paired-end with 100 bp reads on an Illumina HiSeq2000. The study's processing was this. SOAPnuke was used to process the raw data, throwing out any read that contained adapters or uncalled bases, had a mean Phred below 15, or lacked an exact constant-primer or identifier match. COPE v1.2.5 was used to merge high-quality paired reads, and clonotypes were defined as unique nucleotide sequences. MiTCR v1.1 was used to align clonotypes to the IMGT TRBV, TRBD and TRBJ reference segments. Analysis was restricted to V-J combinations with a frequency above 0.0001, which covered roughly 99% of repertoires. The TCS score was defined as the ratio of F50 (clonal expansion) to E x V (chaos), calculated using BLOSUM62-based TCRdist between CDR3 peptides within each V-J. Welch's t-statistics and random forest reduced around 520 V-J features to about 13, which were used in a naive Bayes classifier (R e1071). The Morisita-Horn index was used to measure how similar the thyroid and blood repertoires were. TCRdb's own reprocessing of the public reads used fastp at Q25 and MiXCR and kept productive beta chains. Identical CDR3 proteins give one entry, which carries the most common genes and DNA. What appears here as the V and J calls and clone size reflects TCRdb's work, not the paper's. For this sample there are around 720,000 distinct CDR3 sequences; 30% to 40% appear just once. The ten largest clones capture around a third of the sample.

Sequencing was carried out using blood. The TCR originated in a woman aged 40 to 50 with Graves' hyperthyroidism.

The CDR3 here reads CAIKGRETEAFF. The bases read TGTGCCATCAAAGGGAGGGAAACTGAAGCTTTCTTT. This chain joins TRBV10-3 to TRBJ1-1, with no confidently assigned D gene. Trimming costs V 7 bases and J 5 bases, and their ends lie 11 bases apart. CDR1 and CDR2, per the germline V gene, are ENHRY and SYGVKD. There are 12 amino acids in the CDR3, from cysteine to phenylalanine inclusive. Only CDR3 DNA is held: 36 bases, read in frame from base 1.